This T cell receptor beta chain stems from a study of T cells in Graves' hyperthyroidism and ophthalmopathy (dated 2019 in TCRdb). Turning to the overall study: Peripheral blood was collected at initial diagnosis, before any treatment. Thyroid tissue and blood T-cell repertoires from about six Graves' hyperthyroidism patients were also compared in the study. TCR Vbeta CDR3 sequencing of 120 to 150 peripheral blood samples (more than 40 ophthalmopathy, roughly 72 hyperthyroidism and some 17 progressor patients) is reported in the paper. Following sampling, methimazole starting at 30 mg daily was given to hyperthyroidism patients, and high-dose intravenous methylprednisolone was given to ophthalmopathy patients. A discovery cohort of about a hundred patients, 43 with Graves' ophthalmopathy and more than 55 with stable Graves' hyperthyroidism, was used to find distinguishing TCR V-J signatures. The 75 to 100 discovery patients were randomly split 7:3 into training and test sets. Prospective prediction of ophthalmopathy was tested in an independent validation cohort of 18 to 20 hyperthyroidism patients and 15 to 17 patients who later progressed to ophthalmopathy. Study-wide conclusions, independent of this receptor: No statistical method was used to fix the sample size in advance, and group allocation was not hidden from the investigators. In validation, progression to ophthalmopathy was predicted by the model with 70.59% sensitivity and around 76% specificity, a median of approximately 6.5 months before onset. Most expanded thyroid clonotypes (frequency above 0.001) were also detected in blood, a finding suggesting that blood repertoires may reflect thyroid immune responses. Ophthalmopathy was separated from stable hyperthyroidism by a 13 V-J signature model, with approximately 86% sensitivity and roughly 81% specificity obtained in cross-validation and 80%/75% obtained in testing.

The TCR beta CDR3 regions were amplified from RNA transcripts. For the first round of RT-PCR on the TCR CDR3, the HTBI primer set was used together with the Qiagen OneStep RT-PCR kit. Libraries were constructed in a second round of multiplex PCR, after which size selection and purification were performed. Sequencing of the libraries was done on an Illumina HiSeq2000 using paired-end 100 bp reads. The study's processing was this. Raw data were processed with SOAPnuke, discarding reads with adapters, uncalled bases, mean Phred below 15, or no exact constant-primer or identifier match. COPE v1.2.5 was used to merge high-quality paired reads, and clonotypes were defined as unique nucleotide sequences. MiTCR v1.1 was used to align clonotypes to the IMGT TRBV, TRBD and TRBJ reference segments. The analysis was restricted to V-J combinations with a frequency above 0.0001, which together covered about 99% of the repertoires. The TCS score was defined as F50 (clonal expansion) divided by E x V (chaos), with BLOSUM62-based TCRdist calculated between CDR3 peptides within each V-J. Welch's t-statistics and random forest reduced fewer than 550 V-J features to around 14, which were used in a naive Bayes classifier (R e1071). The raw public data were reprocessed by TCRdb itself: fastp quality trimming at Q25, MiXCR clonotype calling, in-frame beta chains only. Each entry is one CDR3 protein sequence, shown with its most common DNA and genes. TCRdb, not the original authors, processed these V and J calls. The sample table holds around 700,000 distinct CDR3 sequences, of which approximately 19% were seen once. The ten largest account for over 15% of the sample.

CDR3 length: 14 amino acids, cysteine to phenylalanine. Only CDR3 DNA is held: 42 bases, read in frame from base 1. CDR1 and CDR2 were assigned from the germline V gene as KGHSH and LQKENI. Ends trimmed: V by 6 bases, J by 6 bases; bases unmatched to a gene: 10. The sample holds many counts of this clonotype. Its antigen is not yet known. No clone much larger than this one lies a single base away; base qualities are absent. Hyperthyroidism patients were aged 18 to 65 years and newly diagnosed, with disease duration of less than 2 months. Any patient with an uncontrolled infection, another autoimmune disease, pregnancy or lactation was excluded. Diagnoses relied on clinical symptoms, serum thyroxine and TRAb, thyroid ultrasound and orbital computed tomography. Blood from progressor patients was drawn when they were first diagnosed with hyperthyroidism, before any ophthalmopathy symptoms appeared. PBMCs were separated from under 12 ml of fresh peripheral blood using Ficoll-Paque density gradient centrifugation. Patients classed as progressors first received a Graves' hyperthyroidism diagnosis and then went on to develop ophthalmopathy during follow-up. Total RNA was extracted using Trizol reagent, and RNA quality was assessed on an Agilent 2100 Bioanalyzer.

Recombination joined TRBV18 with TRBJ1-1; 7 middle bases align to TRBD1. The sequenced sample consisted of blood. The source is a woman aged 50 to 60 with Graves' hyperthyroidism that later progressed to Graves' ophthalmopathy. The nucleotides read TGTGCCAGCTCGCCTGACAGGGAGTGGTCTGAAGCTTTCTTT. Its protein is CASSPDREWSEAFF.